Each of the 13 T cell receptor beta chains below was sequenced from the same sample in a study of human T cells and chemical hapten exposure. TCRdb re-derived calls from the RACE reads in MiXCR, one entry per CDR3 protein. The sample has more than 110,000 distinct CDR3 sequences; 10% to 15% are singletons. Specified time point: patch test 2, 6 weeks after DPC sensitization. As for treatment: therapeutic diphenylcyclopropenone sensitization with weekly scalp DPC. The material sequenced was whole blood, taken in connection with sensitization to the hapten diphenylcyclopropenone (DPC). The source of these receptors is a woman aged 45 to 65 with alopecia areata. Some clones in this sample may be carry-over from other donors' samples.

The V call is TRBV7-9, the J call TRBJ2-1, with TRBD2 matching over 8 bases. The germline gives CDR1 SEHNR, CDR2 FQNEAQ (reference sequence). CDR3 length equals 15 residues. After removal of 4 bases from V and 8 bases from J, the junction contained 10 bases not matched to a gene. The chain's CDR3 is CASSSGTRRSDEQFF. Written as DNA, the CDR3 is TGTGCCAGCAGCTCCGGGACTAGGCGCTCGGATGAGCAGTTCTTC.

This sequence joins TRBV14 and TRBJ2-1; 12 nucleotides match TRBD2. Germline V lookup: CDR1 SGHDN, CDR2 FVKESK. The CDR3 covers 16 residues. The trim removed 5 bases at V and 2 bases at J, leaving 4 bases unmatched. CDR3 bases: TGTGCCAGCAGCTCTACTAGCGGGAGGCCCTACAATGAGCAGTTCTTC. Translation gives CASSSTSGRPYNEQFF. Looking up the rest from reference TRBV14 and TRBJ2-1 gives the full variable domain: EAGVTQFPSHSVIEKGQTVTLRCDPISGHDNLYWYRRVMGKEIKFLLHFVKESKQDESGMPNNRFLAERTGGTYSTLKVQPAELEDSGVYFCASSSTSGRPYNEQFFGPGTRLTVL.

This clonotype has a count of ten or more. The chain carries TRBV4-3 and TRBJ2-3, with D maybe TRBD2 (5 bases). Germline V gene sequence: CDR1 LGHNA, CDR2 YSLEER. The germline V and J ends were trimmed by 0 bases and 3 bases, with 13 bases remaining between them. The CDR3 runs to 16 residues. In nucleotides, the CDR3 is TGCGCCAGCAGCCAAGATCTGGAGGCCCTGACAGATACGCAGTATTTT. It translates to CASSQDLEALTDTQYF.

The chain couples TRBV29-1 to TRBJ2-2; no reliable D call. The CDR3 has 10 residues. Germline CDR1 SQVTM, CDR2 ANQGSEA. V lost 6 bases and J 6 bases, leaving 5 bases between the germline ends. The CDR3 spells CSVGAGELFF. CDR3 bases: TGCAGCGTCGGAGCCGGGGAGCTGTTTTTT.

This clonotype was detected many times. This chain joins TRBV20-1 and TRBJ2-7; TRBD2 matches 7 bases. J gave up 1 base and V 0 bases, and 6 bases lay outside the gene matches. The CDR3 sequence is 15 residues long. Germline CDR1 DFQATT, CDR2 SNEGSKA (reference sequence). The CDR3 loop is CSARDEAGPSYEQYF. The CDR3, as DNA: TGCAGTGCTAGAGATGAAGCGGGACCATCCTACGAGCAGTACTTC.

In its sample, this clonotype was seen a few times. This sequence joins TRBV10-2 and TRBJ2-2, with 9 bases fitting TRBD1. Germline trimming cut 10 bases from V and 3 bases from J; bases unmatched to any gene: 6. CDR3 size: 14 residues. Germline V gene lookup returns CDR1 WSHSY and CDR2 SAAADI. CDR3 coding DNA: TGCGCCACCGGGGACAGGGTGTACACCGGGGAGCTGTTTTTT. This sequence encodes CATGDRVYTGELFF.

V and J are TRBV28 and TRBJ2-7, with D unclear. V lost 5 bases to trimming and J lost 9 bases, with 17 bases between them. The CDR3 contains 13 residues. The germline gives CDR1 MDHEN, CDR2 SYDVKM. The CDR3 DNA follows: TGTGCCAGCAGTGAACCAGGTCTAGGAAGGCAGTACTTC. It specifies CASSEPGLGRQYF.

This clonotype was seen a few times. The V gene is TRBV19, the J gene TRBJ2-4, with 9 bases identical to TRBD1. J lost 3 bases, V lost 7 bases, and 10 bases had no gene match. Germline V CDR1 and CDR2: LNHDA, SQIVND (reference sequence). The CDR3 is 16 amino acids. The CDR3 region has the DNA TGTGCCAGTACCCTGACAGGGGGATTAGGCAAAAACATTCAGTACTTC. Residues: CASTLTGGLGKNIQYF.

This clonotype has more than one count but fewer than ten. This chain links TRBV28 with TRBJ2-7; 8 bases fit TRBD2. The germline V gene encodes CDR1 MDHEN and CDR2 SYDVKM. The CDR3 covers 14 residues. V lost 8 bases, J lost 3 bases, and 9 bases stayed unmatched. The CDR3 spells CASGSLAGVYEQYF. The CDR3 bases are TGTGCCAGCGGGTCGCTAGCGGGCGTCTACGAGCAGTACTTC.

This clonotype was seen a few times. This chain uses TRBV12-3 or TRBV12-4 with TRBJ2-2; 9 nucleotides align to TRBD1. This CDR3 has 13 amino acids. The junction had 4 bases not matched to a gene; V was cut back by 8 bases and J by 6 bases. The CDR3 nucleotides read TGTGCCAGCCATACAGGGGGCCCCGGGGAGCTGTTTTTT. Its protein product is CASHTGGPGELFF.

In this sample, this clonotype turned up many times. The chain uses TRBV10-1 and TRBJ2-1; 13 bases agree with TRBD2. This CDR3 has 17 amino acids. Losses at the gene ends were 6 bases for V and 0 bases for J; bases not matched to a gene: 5. Germline CDR1 is WNHNN and CDR2 is SYGVQD (reference sequence). CDR3 nucleotides: TGCGCCAGCAGCAAGGGACTAGCGGGACGCTCCTACAATGAGCAGTTCTTC. Amino acids: CASSKGLAGRSYNEQFF.

The chain links TRBV9 to TRBJ1-1; 8 positions match TRBD1. There are 14 residues in the CDR3. V lost 4 bases to trimming and J lost 7 bases; unmatched junction nucleotides: 9. Germline loops: CDR1 SGDLS, CDR2 YYNGEE. This chain's CDR3 is CASSLRTGIDEAFF. CDR3 nucleotides: TGTGCCAGCAGCCTCAGGACAGGGATCGATGAAGCTTTCTTT. The complete variable domain, with remaining parts taken from reference TRBV9 and TRBJ1-1, reads DSGVTQTPKHLITATGQRVTLRCSPRSGDLSVYWYQQSLDQGLQFLIQYYNGEERAKGNILERFSAQQFPDLHSELNLSSLELGDSALYFCASSLRTGIDEAFFGQGTRLTVV.

This sequence joins TRBV27 and TRBJ2-1, with D maybe TRBD2 (6 bases). V lost 3 bases to trimming and J lost 4 bases, with 13 bases between them. This CDR3 spans 15 amino acids. In germline, CDR1 is MNHEY, CDR2 SMNVEV (reference sequence). The CDR3 here is CASSFLTGVYNEQFF. The CDR3 DNA reads as TGTGCCAGCAGTTTCCTGACGGGAGTGTACAATGAGCAGTTCTTC.